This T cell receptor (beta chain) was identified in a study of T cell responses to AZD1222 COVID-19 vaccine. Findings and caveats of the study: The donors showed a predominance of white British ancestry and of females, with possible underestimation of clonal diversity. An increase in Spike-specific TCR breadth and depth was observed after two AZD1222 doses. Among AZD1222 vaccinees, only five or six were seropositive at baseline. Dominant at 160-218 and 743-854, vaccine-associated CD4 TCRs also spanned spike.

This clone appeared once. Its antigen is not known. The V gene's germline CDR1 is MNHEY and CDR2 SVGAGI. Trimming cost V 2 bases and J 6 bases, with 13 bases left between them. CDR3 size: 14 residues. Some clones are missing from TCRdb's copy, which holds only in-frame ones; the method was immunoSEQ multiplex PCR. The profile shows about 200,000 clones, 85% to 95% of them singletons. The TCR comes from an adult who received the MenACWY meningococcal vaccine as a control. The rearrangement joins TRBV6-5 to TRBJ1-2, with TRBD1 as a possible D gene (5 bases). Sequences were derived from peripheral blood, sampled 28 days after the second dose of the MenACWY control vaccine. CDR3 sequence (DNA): TGTGCCAGCAGTTACCGGGGGACCCGGGATGGCTACACCTTC. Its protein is CASSYRGTRDGYTF.